One sample yielded the 5 T cell receptor beta chains listed below, sequenced in a study of spatial heterogeneity in lung cancer (dated by TCRdb to about 2019). According to the study, the label for this sample's time point signals: sample taken at primary tumor resection. Without any cell sorting, TCR sequencing was performed on whole RNA extracted either from tumor and nontumor lung tissue or from cryopreserved PBMC samples. Library preparation employed 5' RACE. TCRdb shows the sequencer as NextSeq 500. TCRdb reanalyzed the raw reads on its own, using fastp at Q25 for trimming and MiXCR for clone calling, and kept in-frame beta chains. Identical CDR3 protein sequences are pooled into one entry, listed with their most common genes and DNA. For this sample there are 70,000 to 90,000 distinct CDR3 sequences; about 14% appear just once. The top ten clonotypes cover 7.2% of the sample. Sequencing used PBMCs, obtained at surgery. Every receptor here comes from a male donor with early-stage non-small cell lung cancer.

This chain joins TRBV18 and TRBJ2-3; TRBD2 aligns across 10 bases. Germline-derived CDR1 and CDR2 are KGHSH and LQKENI. J lost 6 bases, V lost 3 bases, and 12 bases had no gene match. The CDR3 runs to 17 residues. This CDR3 is CASSPTRRAGGPDTQYF. In nucleotides, the CDR3 is TGTGCCAGCTCACCTACACGTAGAGCGGGAGGGCCCGATACGCAGTATTTT.

This chain joins TRBV5-1 and TRBJ2-1; 7 bases are shared with TRBD1. This CDR3 is 14 amino acids long. Germline-derived CDR1 and CDR2 are SGHRS and YFSETQ. V shed 3 bases, J shed 4 bases, and the junction held 4 bases outside the gene matches. The CDR3 loop reads CASSSGQSYNEQFF. Written as DNA, the CDR3 is TGCGCCAGCAGCTCGGGACAGAGTTACAATGAGCAGTTCTTC.

In this sample, this clonotype turned up a few times. V gene TRBV29-1 combines with J gene TRBJ1-1; possibly TRBD1 for D (6 bases). This CDR3 is built from 13 residues. The germline CDR1 and CDR2 sequences are SQVTM and ANQGSEA. V gave up 6 bases and J gave up 3 bases, with 14 bases separating them. The CDR3 DNA reads TGCAGCGTCGCCGGGACACCTTACACTGAAGCTTTCTTT. As protein: CSVAGTPYTEAFF.

This clonotype was recorded many times. V usage is TRBV2 and J usage is TRBJ1-2, with D maybe TRBD1 (5 bases). The germline gives CDR1 SNHLY, CDR2 FYNNEI. The CDR3 length is 14 residues. V lost 4 bases to trimming and J lost 6 bases, with 15 bases between them. The CDR3 bases are TGTGCCAGCAGTGTCTTGGGGGAAGCGAATGGCTACACCTTC. It is translated as CASSVLGEANGYTF.

As concerns this clonotype: This may arise from a read error, as a much more abundant clone is one base away. The J gene is TRBJ1-1, the V gene TRBV29-1; no reliable D call. Germline V gives CDR1 SQVTM, CDR2 ANQGSEA. The CDR3 spans 12 residues. The V and J ends lost 5 bases and 9 bases respectively, with 16 bases between them. CDR3 DNA: TGCAGCGTTCATGGTCCCGACCCCCAAGCTTTCTTT. Translating it yields CSVHGPDPQAFF.